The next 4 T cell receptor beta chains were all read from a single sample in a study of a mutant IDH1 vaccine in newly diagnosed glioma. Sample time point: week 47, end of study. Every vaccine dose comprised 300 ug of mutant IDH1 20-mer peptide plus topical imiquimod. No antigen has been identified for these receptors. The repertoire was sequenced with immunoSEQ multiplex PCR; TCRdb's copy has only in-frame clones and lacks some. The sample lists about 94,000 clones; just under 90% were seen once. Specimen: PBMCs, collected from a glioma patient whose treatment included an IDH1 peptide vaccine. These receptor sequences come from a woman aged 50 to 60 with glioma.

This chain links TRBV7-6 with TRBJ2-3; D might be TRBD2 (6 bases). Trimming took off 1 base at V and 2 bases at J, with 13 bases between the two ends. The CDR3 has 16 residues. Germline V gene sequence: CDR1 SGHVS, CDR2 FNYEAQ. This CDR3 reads CASSLDEAGTTDTQYF. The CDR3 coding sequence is TGTGCCAGCAGCTTAGATGAAGCGGGCACCACAGATACGCAGTATTTT.

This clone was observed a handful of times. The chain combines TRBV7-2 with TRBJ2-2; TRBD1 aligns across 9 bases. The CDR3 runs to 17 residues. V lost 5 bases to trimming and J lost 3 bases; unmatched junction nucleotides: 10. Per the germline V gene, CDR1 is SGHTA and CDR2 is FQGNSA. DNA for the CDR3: TGTGCCAGCAGCAATCCCGGGACAGGGTATGACACCGGGGAGCTGTTTTTT. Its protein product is CASSNPGTGYDTGELFF.

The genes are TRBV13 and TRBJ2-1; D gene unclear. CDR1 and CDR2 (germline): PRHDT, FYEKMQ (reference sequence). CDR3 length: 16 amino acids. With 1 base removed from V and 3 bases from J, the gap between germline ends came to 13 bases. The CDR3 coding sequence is TGTGCCAGCAGCTTAGAAGCTGCCCCTTTCTACAATGAGCAGTTCTTC. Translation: CASSLEAAPFYNEQFF.

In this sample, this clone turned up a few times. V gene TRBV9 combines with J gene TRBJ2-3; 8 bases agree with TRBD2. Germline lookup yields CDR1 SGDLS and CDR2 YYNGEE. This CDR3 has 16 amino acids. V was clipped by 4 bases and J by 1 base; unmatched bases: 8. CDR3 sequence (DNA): TGTGCCAGCAGCACCCGTCGTAGCGGGGGCACAGATACGCAGTATTTT. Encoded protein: CASSTRRSGGTDTQYF.